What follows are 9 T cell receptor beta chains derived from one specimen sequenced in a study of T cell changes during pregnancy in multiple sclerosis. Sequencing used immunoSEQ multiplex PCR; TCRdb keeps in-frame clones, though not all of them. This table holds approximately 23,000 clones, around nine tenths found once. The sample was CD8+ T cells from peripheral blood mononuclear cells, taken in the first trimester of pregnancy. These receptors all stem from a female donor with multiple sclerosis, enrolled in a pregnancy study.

The CDR3 spells CASSQDQDGTYEQYF. DNA of the CDR3: TGCGCCAGCAGCCAAGATCAGGACGGGACCTACGAGCAGTACTTC. J is TRBJ2-7 and V is TRBV4-3; D possibly corresponds to TRBD2 (5 bases). The germline gives CDR1 LGHNA, CDR2 YSLEER. V was trimmed by 0 bases and J by 2 bases, leaving 11 bases between them. The CDR3 runs 15 residues.

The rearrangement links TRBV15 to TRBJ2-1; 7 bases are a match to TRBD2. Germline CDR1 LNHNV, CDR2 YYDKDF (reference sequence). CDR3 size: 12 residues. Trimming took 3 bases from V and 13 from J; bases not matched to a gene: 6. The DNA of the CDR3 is TGTGCCACCAGCAGTGTAAGCGGGATACAGTTCTTC. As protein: CATSSVSGIQFF.

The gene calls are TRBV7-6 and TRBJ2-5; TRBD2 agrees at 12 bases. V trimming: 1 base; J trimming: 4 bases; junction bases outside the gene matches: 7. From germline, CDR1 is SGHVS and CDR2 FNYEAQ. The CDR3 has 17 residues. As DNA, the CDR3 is TGTGCCAGCAGCTTAGTCGCTAGCGGGAGGGCCGGAGAGACCCAGTACTTC. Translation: CASSLVASGRAGETQYF. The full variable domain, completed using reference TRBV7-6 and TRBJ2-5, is GAGVSQSPRYKVTKRGQDVALRCDPISGHVSLYWYRQALGQGPEFLTYFNYEAQQDKSGLPNDRFSAERPEGSISTLTIQRTEQRDSAMYRCASSLVASGRAGETQYFGPGTRLLVL.

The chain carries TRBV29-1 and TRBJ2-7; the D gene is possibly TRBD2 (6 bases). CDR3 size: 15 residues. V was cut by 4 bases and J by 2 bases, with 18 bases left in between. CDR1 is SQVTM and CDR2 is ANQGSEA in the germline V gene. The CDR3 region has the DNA TGCAGCGTTGGTAGGAGGGATACAGTTCCCTACGAGCAGTACTTC. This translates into CSVGRRDTVPYEQYF.

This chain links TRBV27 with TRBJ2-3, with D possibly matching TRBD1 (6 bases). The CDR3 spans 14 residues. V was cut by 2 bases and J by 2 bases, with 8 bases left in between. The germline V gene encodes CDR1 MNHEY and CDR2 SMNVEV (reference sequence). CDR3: CASSLTGSTDTQYF. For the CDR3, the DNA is TGTGCCAGCAGTTTAACAGGGTCCACAGATACGCAGTATTTT.

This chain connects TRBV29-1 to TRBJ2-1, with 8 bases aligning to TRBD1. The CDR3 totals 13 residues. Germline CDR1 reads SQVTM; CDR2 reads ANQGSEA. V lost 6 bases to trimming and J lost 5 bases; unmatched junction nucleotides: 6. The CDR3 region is CSVQGGSDNEQFF. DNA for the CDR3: TGCAGCGTACAGGGGGGATCGGACAATGAGCAGTTCTTC.

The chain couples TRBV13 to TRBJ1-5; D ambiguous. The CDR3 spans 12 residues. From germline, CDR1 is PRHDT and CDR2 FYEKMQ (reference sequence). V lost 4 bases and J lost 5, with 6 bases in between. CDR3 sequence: CASSSRYQPQHF. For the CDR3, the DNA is TGTGCCAGCAGCTCTCGTTATCAGCCCCAGCATTTT.

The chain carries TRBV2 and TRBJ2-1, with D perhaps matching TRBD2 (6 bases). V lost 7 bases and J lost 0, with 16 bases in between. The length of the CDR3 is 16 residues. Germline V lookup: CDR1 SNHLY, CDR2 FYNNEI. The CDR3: CASKGTDSSSYNEQFF. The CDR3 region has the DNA TGTGCCAGCAAAGGGACTGATTCTAGCTCCTACAATGAGCAGTTCTTC.

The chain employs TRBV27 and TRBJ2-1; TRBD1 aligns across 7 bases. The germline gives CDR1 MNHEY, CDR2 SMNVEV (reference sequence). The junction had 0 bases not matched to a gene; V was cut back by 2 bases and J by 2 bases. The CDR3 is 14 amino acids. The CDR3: CASSLQGAYNEQFF. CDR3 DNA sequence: TGTGCCAGCAGTTTACAGGGGGCCTACAATGAGCAGTTCTTC.